Below are 32 T cell receptor beta chains sequenced from a single sample in a study of T cells expressing NK-cell markers. Each CDR3 protein gets one entry in TCRdb, which reprocessed the 5' RACE reads and gives no DNA. The table lists 200,000 to 300,000 distinct CDR3 sequences. Sequencing was done on a sample of blood T cells: a sorted CD56 or NKG2C T cell subset, CD4+ or CD8+ T cells, or bulk PBMC T cells (not recorded which). The source of these receptors is a woman aged 18 to 69 in good health.

The rearrangement joins TRBV20-1 to TRBJ1-5; checking the TCRdb D call of TRBD1 is not possible without DNA. Germline lookup yields CDR1 DFQATT and CDR2 SNEGSKA (reference sequence). This CDR3 has 14 amino acids. Here the CDR3 reads CSAWAGTSNQPQHF.

The gene calls are TRBV4-3 and TRBJ1-3. CDR3 size: 17 residues. Germline CDR1 is LGHNA and CDR2 is YSLEER. This CDR3 is CASSQDGLRISGNTIYF.

This chain uses TRBV6-2 or TRBV6-3 with TRBJ2-1; absent DNA, TCRdb's TRBD1 call cannot be checked. Per the germline V gene, CDR1 is MNHEY and CDR2 is SVGEGT. CDR3 length: 12 residues. The CDR3 sequence is CASSYRGSEQFF.

This sequence joins TRBV7-2 and TRBJ1-5; TCRdb lists TRBD1, though no DNA is available to test this call. Germline CDR1 is SGHTA and CDR2 is FQGNSA. This CDR3 is built from 15 residues. This chain's CDR3 is CASSNGGFRNQPQHF.

The chain is built from TRBV4-2 and TRBJ2-7. This CDR3 has 13 residues. Per germline, CDR1 LGHNA and CDR2 YNFKEQ. CDR3 residues: CASSQGLGYEQYF.

This sequence joins TRBV7-2 and TRBJ2-7; TCRdb's D call of TRBD2 is untestable without DNA. The CDR3 consists of 15 residues. The germline V gene encodes CDR1 SGHTA and CDR2 FQGNSA. CDR3 in amino acids: CASSSTGTSVHEQYF.

The chain combines TRBV4-3 with TRBJ2-3; lacking DNA, the TRBD1 call made by TCRdb goes unchecked. The CDR3 loop spans 17 amino acids. The germline V gene has CDR1 LGHNA and CDR2 YSLEER. The CDR3 region is CASSQDRVGGGVDTQYF.

CDR3 sequence reads: CASSLQGLMGSPLHF. This sequence joins TRBV7-2 and TRBJ1-6; the D call of TRBD1 rests on TCRdb alone, since no DNA is present to check it. Germline-derived CDR1 and CDR2 are SGHTA and FQGNSA. The CDR3 loop spans 15 amino acids.

The chain uses TRBV12-3 or TRBV12-4 and TRBJ2-4; the TCRdb D gene call, TRBD1, has no DNA to confirm it. The CDR3 has 15 amino acids. The CDR3: CASSPSGGRKNIQYF.

The chain joins TRBV20-1 to TRBJ2-1; lacking DNA, the TRBD2 call made by TCRdb goes unchecked. CDR3 length: 14 amino acids. The germline V gene has CDR1 DFQATT and CDR2 SNEGSKA (reference sequence). CDR3: CSANSGRALNEQFF.

This chain connects TRBV7-3 to TRBJ2-2; TCRdb returns TRBD2, unconfirmable since there is no DNA. Germline V lookup: CDR1 SGHTA, CDR2 FQGTGA. The CDR3 contains 14 residues. CDR3 sequence: CASSLSGRTGELFF.

The CDR3 loop reads CASSLVVRADTQYF. The rearrangement joins TRBV7-2 to TRBJ2-3; TCRdb gives TRBD1 as the D gene, but with no DNA this cannot be confirmed. This CDR3 has 14 amino acids. Germline values: CDR1 SGHTA, CDR2 FQGNSA. Together with reference TRBV7-2 and TRBJ2-3, the CDR3 gives the full variable domain: GAGVSQSPSNKVTEKGKDVELRCDPISGHTALYWYRQSLGQGLEFLIYFQGNSAPDKSGLPSDRFSAERTGGSVSTLTIQRTQQEDSAVYLCASSLVVRADTQYFGPGTRLTVL.

V gene TRBV9 combines with J gene TRBJ2-1. The CDR3 totals 11 residues. Germline CDR1 and CDR2: SGDLS and YYNGEE. CDR3 sequence: CASSERDQQFF.

The chain employs TRBV7-2 and TRBJ1-2; there is no DNA to check the TCRdb D call of TRBD1. Germline CDR1 and CDR2: SGHTA and FQGNSA. The CDR3 length is 15 residues. The CDR3 here is CASSPPAGGNYGYTF.

The V gene is TRBV6-5, the J gene TRBJ1-1; as DNA is missing, the TRBD1 call by TCRdb cannot be tested. Germline V gives CDR1 MNHEY, CDR2 SVGAGI. The CDR3 totals 15 residues. CDR3 sequence: CASSYFSGGDTEAFF.

This sequence joins TRBV24-1 and TRBJ2-5; TCRdb returns TRBD2, unconfirmable since there is no DNA. The CDR3 extends over 13 amino acids. Germline values: CDR1 KGHDR, CDR2 SFDVKD. The chain's CDR3 is CATSEPKRETQYF.

The gene calls are TRBV29-1 and TRBJ2-7; the TCRdb call, TRBD2, lacks DNA for checking. Looked up from germline, CDR1 is SQVTM and CDR2 is ANQGSEA. The CDR3 is made up of 15 amino acids. CDR3 sequence: CSVDDTSGAEGEQYF.

The rearrangement joins TRBV7-2 to TRBJ2-4. Germline V CDR1 and CDR2: SGHTA, FQGNSA. This CDR3 spans 14 amino acids. The CDR3 sequence is CASTSMVTENIQYF.

The rearrangement joins TRBV18 to TRBJ2-3. The CDR3 runs 16 residues. CDR1 and CDR2 (germline): KGHSH, LQKENI. CDR3 amino acids: CASSPPNVRSTDTQYF.

J is TRBJ2-1 and V is TRBV7-9; the TRBD2 assignment by TCRdb is unverifiable without DNA. The CDR3 is made up of 16 amino acids. Germline-derived CDR1 and CDR2 are SEHNR and FQNEAQ (reference sequence). The CDR3 sequence: CASSSRRQGGENEQFF.

The rearrangement joins TRBV14 to TRBJ2-5; TCRdb picks TRBD2, but there is no DNA to check that call. The germline V gene has CDR1 SGHDN and CDR2 FVKESK. The CDR3 consists of 15 residues. CDR3 protein: CASSHLAGGQETQYF.

This rearrangement joins TRBV29-1 to TRBJ2-5. CDR1 is SQVTM and CDR2 is ANQGSEA in the germline V gene. The CDR3 spans 12 residues. CDR3 sequence reads: CSVKWTVETQYF.

The chain combines TRBV20-1 with TRBJ2-1. The CDR3 sequence is 13 residues long. Germline V gene sequence: CDR1 DFQATT, CDR2 SNEGSKA (reference sequence). The CDR3 region is CSAISSRASSQFF.

The chain employs TRBV6-1 and TRBJ1-2. The CDR3 sequence is 11 residues long. CDR1 and CDR2 (germline): MNHNS, SASEGT. CDR3 region: CASSEPLRYTF.

V and J are TRBV29-1 and TRBJ1-1; the TCRdb call, TRBD1, lacks DNA for checking. The CDR3 totals 12 residues. Germline assignment: CDR1 SQVTM and CDR2 ANQGSEA. The CDR3 protein is CSGRQVNTEAFF.

The chain is built from TRBV5-1 and TRBJ2-5. Per germline, CDR1 SGHRS and CDR2 YFSETQ. The CDR3 spans 12 residues. The CDR3: CASSTKGETQYF.

The chain employs TRBV5-1 and TRBJ1-1; the D gene TCRdb calls, TRBD1, cannot be checked with no DNA. In germline, CDR1 is SGHRS, CDR2 YFSETQ. CDR3 length equals 14 residues. The CDR3 here is CASSLGGAIPEAFF.

This chain joins TRBV7-9 and TRBJ2-1; the TCRdb D gene call, TRBD1, has no DNA to confirm it. This CDR3 has 14 amino acids. CDR1 and CDR2 from the germline V gene are SEHNR and FQNEAQ (reference sequence). CDR3 loop: CASSPRGGFNEQFF.

This chain links TRBV9 with TRBJ2-5; TCRdb names TRBD1, which stays unverified in the absence of DNA. CDR1 is SGDLS and CDR2 is YYNGEE in the germline V gene. This CDR3 is 14 amino acids long. This CDR3 is CASSFPDGQETQYF.

The J gene is TRBJ2-2, the V gene TRBV19; TCRdb outputs TRBD2, but without DNA this stays unchecked. Germline CDR1 is LNHDA and CDR2 is SQIVND (reference sequence). The CDR3 sequence is 15 residues long. The CDR3 loop reads CASSSGSANTGELFF. Combining the CDR3 with reference TRBV19 and TRBJ2-2 gives the whole variable domain DGGITQSPKYLFRKEGQNVTLSCEQNLNHDAMYWYRQDPGQGLRLIYYSQIVNDFQKGDIAEGYSVSREKKESFPLTVTSAQKNPTAFYLCASSSGSANTGELFFGEGSRLTVL.

The chain's CDR3 is CSAKPAGAAYEQYF. This chain links TRBV20-1 with TRBJ2-7. The CDR3 has 14 residues. The germline V gene has CDR1 DFQATT and CDR2 SNEGSKA (reference sequence).

This chain links TRBV27 with TRBJ2-7. CDR1 is MNHEY and CDR2 is SMNVEV in the germline V gene (reference sequence). This CDR3 has 14 residues. The CDR3 here is CASSTYKGPYEQYF.